Reported below is one TCR beta chain. Its antigen is not identified. Germline-derived CDR1 and CDR2 are SGHNT and YYREEE (reference sequence). V lost 2 bases, J lost 4 bases, and 15 bases lay in between. The CDR3 sequence is 15 residues long. This specimen comes from a study of beta chain features in type 1 diabetes. Study background: Taken together, all samples contributed 90 million to 140 million examined sorted cells. Study-level findings and limits: Type 1 diabetes patients had TCRB CDR3s that were shorter (moderately but significantly so) in all four CD4+ subsets.

Reverse transcribing all isolated RNA meant expressed TCRB transcripts were sequenced. Profiling relied on immunoSEQ multiplex PCR, and the TCRdb table lists in-frame clones only, not all of them. The sample lists 150,000 to 200,000 clones, less than 9.5% occurring once. The genes are TRBV5-4 and TRBJ1-1; the D is unclear. Source material: central memory CD4+ T cells from blood. The sequence came from a woman between 40 and 55 years old with type 1 diabetes. The CDR3 loop reads CASSFSRPGSTEAFF. Here the CDR3 DNA reads TGTGCCAGCAGCTTTTCCCGGCCGGGGAGCACTGAAGCTTTCTTT. The full variable domain, its missing parts supplied by reference TRBV5-4 and TRBJ1-1, is ETGVTQSPTHLIKTRGQQVTLRCSSQSGHNTVSWYQQALGQGPQFIFQYYREEENGRGNFPPRFSGLQFPNYSSELNVNALELDDSALYLCASSFSRPGSTEAFFGQGTRLTVV.